The sequence of this TCR beta chain was determined in a study of blood T cell repertoires in COVID-19. Study-wide context: Whether acute or convalescent, the COVID-19 samples came from the United States, Italy and Spain. Nucleic acid was either cDNA or gDNA, and it came from T cells, B-cell-depleted T cells, or PBMCs.

Methods used by the authors: For nucleated cells, counts were estimated from reference gene primer amplification. Clones were sequenced by immunoSEQ multiplex PCR, and TCRdb holds only the in-frame ones, with some missing. V and J calls and clone size are copied from that table; D and trimming were computed from the DNA. The data show over 200,000 clones, roughly 76% seen once. V was pared by 1 base and J by 2 bases, with 9 bases of the junction left unmatched. Germline-derived CDR1 and CDR2 are LGHNA and YSLEER. The CDR3 sequence is 17 residues long. The sequenced material came from peripheral blood. This sequence was found in a human donor in a cohort sampled during active COVID-19. The genes are TRBV4-3 and TRBJ2-7, with 9 bases that match TRBD2. CDR3 amino acids: CASSQGASGELPYEQYF. In nucleotides, the CDR3 is TGCGCCAGCAGCCAAGGGGCTAGCGGGGAATTACCCTACGAGCAGTACTTC.